The 21 T cell receptor beta chains below come from one sample, sequenced in a study of shared clonotypes between healthy human individuals. Assay used: immunoSEQ multiplex PCR; TCRdb lists only in-frame clones, some missing. This table has over 1.5 million clones, approximately 98% appearing once. Sample: naive CD4+ T cells sorted from blood. This sample's subset: CD45RA+ positively selected. The receptors originated from a man younger than 45 in good health.

Comment on this clone: Other DNA sequences in this sample translate to the same CDR3. The genes are TRBV5-1 and TRBJ2-1; D unclear. The germline gives CDR1 SGHRS, CDR2 YFSETQ. The CDR3 spans 15 residues. V was pared by 0 bases and J by 0 bases, with 7 bases between. CDR3: CASSLVGSSYNEQFF. The CDR3 coding sequence is TGCGCCAGCAGCTTGGTTGGCAGCTCCTACAATGAGCAGTTCTTC. Complete variable domain (other parts from reference TRBV5-1 and TRBJ2-1): KAGVTQTPRYLIKTRGQQVTLSCSPISGHRSVSWYQQTPGQGLQFLFEYFSETQRNKGNFPGRFSGRQFSNSRSEMNVSTLELGDSALYLCASSLVGSSYNEQFFGPGTRLTVL.

The CDR3 here is CASSSGRINMNTEAFF. The CDR3 coding sequence is TGTGCCAGCAGTTCGGGACGTATAAACATGAACACTGAAGCTTTCTTT. The V call is TRBV2, the J call TRBJ1-1, with D possibly matching TRBD1 (5 bases). The V gene lost 5 bases and the J gene lost 0 bases, with 16 bases spanning the gap. Per germline, CDR1 SNHLY and CDR2 FYNNEI. The CDR3 runs 16 residues.

V is TRBV10-3 and J is TRBJ2-7, with 8 bases identical to TRBD1. Germline V CDR1 and CDR2: ENHRY, SYGVKD. V trimming: 4 bases; J trimming: 1 base; junction bases outside the gene matches: 3. CDR3 length: 14 amino acids. The CDR3 sequence: CAISGGTGSYEQYF. DNA of the CDR3: TGTGCCATCAGTGGGGGGACAGGTTCCTACGAGCAGTACTTC.

The J gene is TRBJ2-5, the V gene TRBV5-6; no clear D gene. The CDR3 has 14 residues. V shed 6 bases and J shed 7 bases, with 19 bases lying between them. In germline, CDR1 is SGHDT, CDR2 YYEEEE. The CDR3 loop is CASTPAGTIGTQYF. The CDR3 bases are TGTGCCAGCACCCCGGCCGGCACCATTGGGACCCAGTACTTC.

The chain joins TRBV9 to TRBJ1-1, with TRBD1 identical over 8 bases. This CDR3 contains 16 residues. Germline loops: CDR1 SGDLS, CDR2 YYNGEE. V lost 3 bases, J lost 5 bases, and 12 bases stayed unmatched. In nucleotides, the CDR3 is TGTGCCAGCAGCGCCTCCCCCAGGGGGCGTGGGACTGAAGCTTTCTTT. Protein sequence: CASSASPRGRGTEAFF.

The V call is TRBV5-1, the J call TRBJ2-7; 10 nucleotides agree with TRBD1. Germline CDR1 and CDR2: SGHRS and YFSETQ. The CDR3 extends over 13 amino acids. Trimming at V came to 5 bases and at J to 5 bases, leaving 4 bases not matched to a gene. The CDR3 loop is CASRPTGGDEQYF. Written as DNA, the CDR3 is TGCGCCAGCAGGCCGACAGGGGGCGACGAGCAGTACTTC. Full variable domain (rest looked up from reference TRBV5-1 and TRBJ2-7): KAGVTQTPRYLIKTRGQQVTLSCSPISGHRSVSWYQQTPGQGLQFLFEYFSETQRNKGNFPGRFSGRQFSNSRSEMNVSTLELGDSALYLCASRPTGGDEQYFGPGTRLTVT.

This clone is a singleton in its sample. The chain combines TRBV5-4 with TRBJ2-2; possible D gene TRBD1, 6 bases. This CDR3 is built from 15 residues. Looked up from germline, CDR1 is SGHNT and CDR2 is YYREEE (reference sequence). Trimming shortened V by 4 bases and J by 0 bases, and 10 bases separated the two germline ends. The CDR3 loop reads CASSGGQPNTGELFF. The DNA for the CDR3 is TGTGCCAGCAGCGGAGGACAGCCGAACACCGGGGAGCTGTTTTTT.

The genes are TRBV9 and TRBJ1-4; tentatively, D is TRBD1 (5 bases). Deletions cut 3 bases from V and 7 bases from J, with 19 bases between. CDR1 is SGDLS, CDR2 YYNGEE, per germline. The CDR3 sequence is 16 residues long. The CDR3 region has the DNA TGTGCCAGCAGCGCTACGATCGGGGACGGGGGTGAAAAACTGTTTTTT. It codes for CASSATIGDGGEKLFF.

This chain uses TRBV7-9 with TRBJ2-3; TRBD2 aligns across 10 bases. Germline values: CDR1 SEHNR, CDR2 FQNEAQ (reference sequence). V shed 6 bases, J shed 4 bases, and the junction held 10 bases outside the gene matches. The CDR3 sequence is 16 residues long. The DNA of the CDR3 is TGTGCCAGCAGTTCCAGAGCGGGAGGGCCTTCAGATACGCAGTATTTT. Translation gives CASSSRAGGPSDTQYF.

The chain joins TRBV6-4 to TRBJ2-5; 7 bases match TRBD2. The CDR3 consists of 17 residues. The trim removed 0 bases at V and 1 base at J, leaving 8 bases unmatched. Germline CDR1 MRHNA, CDR2 SNTAGT. The CDR3 region is CASSDSLALAVQETQYF. In DNA form, the CDR3 reads TGTGCCAGCAGTGACTCCCTTGCCCTAGCGGTCCAAGAGACCCAGTACTTC.

The V call is TRBV25-1, the J call TRBJ2-7; maybe TRBD2 (5 bases). V lost 3 bases and J lost 3, with 18 bases in between. The germline CDR1 and CDR2 sequences are MGHDK and SYGVNS. The CDR3 covers 16 residues. CDR3: CASSDTASPKRYEQYF. The CDR3 DNA reads as TGTGCCAGCAGTGATACGGCTAGCCCAAAGCGCTACGAGCAGTACTTC.

This chain connects TRBV27 to TRBJ2-7; D remains ambiguous. The CDR3 is 11 amino acids. Germline CDR1 is MNHEY and CDR2 is SMNVEV (reference sequence). The germline V and J ends were trimmed by 4 bases and 5 bases, with 6 bases remaining between them. The CDR3 sequence: CASSSTHEQYF. The CDR3 nucleotides read TGTGCCAGCAGTTCCACCCACGAGCAGTACTTC.

The chain combines TRBV28 with TRBJ2-1; TRBD2 matches 10 bases. CDR1 MDHEN and CDR2 SYDVKM come from the germline V gene. This CDR3 contains 15 residues. J gave up 6 bases and V 3 bases, and 5 bases lay outside the gene matches. CDR3 loop: CASSLVASGGNEQFF. The CDR3 bases are TGTGCCAGCAGTTTGGTGGCTAGCGGGGGCAATGAGCAGTTCTTC.

CDR3 sequence: CSVPGTTSTDTQYF. The CDR3 nucleotides are TGCAGCGTTCCCGGGACAACCAGCACAGATACGCAGTATTTT. This chain uses TRBV29-1 with TRBJ2-3, with D possibly matching TRBD1 (6 bases). CDR1 and CDR2 from the germline V gene are SQVTM and ANQGSEA. The CDR3 is 14 amino acids. Trimming left V 5 bases short and J 0 bases short, with 12 bases between.

Regarding this clone: The identical CDR3 is also encoded by other nucleotide sequences in the sample. V usage is TRBV7-2 and J usage is TRBJ2-7; D unresolved. There are 14 residues in the CDR3. V was pared by 5 bases and J by 1 base, with 12 bases between. Germline values: CDR1 SGHTA, CDR2 FQGNSA. CDR3 in amino acids: CASSPWTLSYEQYF. DNA for the CDR3: TGTGCCAGCAGCCCGTGGACCCTTTCCTACGAGCAGTACTTC.

The chain couples TRBV30 to TRBJ2-2; 9 bases match TRBD1. CDR1 and CDR2 from the germline V gene are GTSNPN and SVGIG (reference sequence). CDR3 size: 17 residues. The junction had 7 bases not matched to a gene; V was cut back by 2 bases and J by 0 bases. CDR3: CAWSRDRVSPNTGELFF. The CDR3 region has the DNA TGTGCCTGGAGTCGGGACAGGGTTAGTCCGAACACCGGGGAGCTGTTTTTT. Complete variable domain (other parts from reference TRBV30 and TRBJ2-2): SQTIHQWPATLVQPVGSPLSLECTVEGTSNPNLYWYRQAAGRGLQLLFYSVGIGQISSEVPQNLSASRPQDRQFILSSKKLLLSDSGFYLCAWSRDRVSPNTGELFFGEGSRLTVL.

As DNA, the CDR3 is TGCGCCAGCACCTACGGACCGATTTCCCCGTACGAGCAGTACTTC. Its protein is CASTYGPISPYEQYF. The chain has TRBV5-1 and TRBJ2-7; D unresolved. The CDR3 spans 15 residues. V lost 6 bases and J 4 bases, leaving 20 bases between the germline ends. The germline CDR1 and CDR2 sequences are SGHRS and YFSETQ. Together with reference TRBV5-1 and TRBJ2-7, the CDR3 gives the full variable domain: KAGVTQTPRYLIKTRGQQVTLSCSPISGHRSVSWYQQTPGQGLQFLFEYFSETQRNKGNFPGRFSGRQFSNSRSEMNVSTLELGDSALYLCASTYGPISPYEQYFGPGTRLTVT.

The chain uses TRBV4-3 and TRBJ2-7; TRBD1 is a possible D gene (5 bases). Trimming removed 5 bases from V and 2 bases from J, with 10 bases in between. The CDR3 is 13 residues long. Germline CDR1 reads LGHNA; CDR2 reads YSLEER. The CDR3 DNA reads TGCGCCAGCAGCGAGGTCAGGGCCTACGAGCAGTACTTC. Amino acid sequence: CASSEVRAYEQYF.

The chain has TRBV4-2 and TRBJ2-1, with D perhaps given as TRBD1 or TRBD2 (5 bases each). This CDR3 is built from 13 residues. Germline-derived CDR1 and CDR2 are LGHNA and YNFKEQ. The V end lost 0 bases, the J end lost 9 bases, and 9 bases lay between the germline ends. The CDR3 is CASSQDRGREQFF. The DNA of the CDR3 is TGTGCCAGCAGCCAAGATCGGGGACGTGAGCAGTTCTTC.

The count of this clone is one. The chain links TRBV10-1 to TRBJ2-1; 11 nucleotides align to TRBD1. Germline CDR1 and CDR2: WNHNN and SYGVQD (reference sequence). V gave up 4 bases and J gave up 12 bases; unmatched junction bases: 8. CDR3 length: 14 amino acids. The CDR3 loop reads CASSGTGGNNRQFF. In DNA, the CDR3 is TGCGCCAGCAGTGGGACAGGGGGCAACAATAGGCAGTTCTTC.

This clone was recorded once. The V gene is TRBV5-1, the J gene TRBJ2-7, with TRBD2 identical over 10 bases. This CDR3 region has 16 residues. With 4 bases clipped from V and 1 base from J, the junction kept 8 bases outside the gene matches. Germline loops: CDR1 SGHRS, CDR2 YFSETQ. CDR3 residues: CASSGRTSGVSYEQYF. The CDR3 DNA sequence: TGCGCCAGCAGCGGGAGAACTAGCGGGGTTTCCTACGAGCAGTACTTC.